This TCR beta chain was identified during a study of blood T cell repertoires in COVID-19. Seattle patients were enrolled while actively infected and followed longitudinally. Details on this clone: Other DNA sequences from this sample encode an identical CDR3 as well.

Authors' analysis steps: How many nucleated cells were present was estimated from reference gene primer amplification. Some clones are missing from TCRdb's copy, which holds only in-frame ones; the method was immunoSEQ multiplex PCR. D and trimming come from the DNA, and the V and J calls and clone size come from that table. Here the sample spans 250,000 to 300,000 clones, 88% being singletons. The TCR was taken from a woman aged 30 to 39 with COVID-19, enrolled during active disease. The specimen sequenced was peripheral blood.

The CDR3 bases are TGTGCCAGCAGCCTAGGGAGCTCCTACAATGAGCAGTTCTTC. Encoded protein: CASSLGSSYNEQFF. The chain recombines TRBV28 with TRBJ2-1; D possibly corresponds to TRBD2 (5 bases). Germline-derived CDR1 and CDR2 are MDHEN and SYDVKM. The CDR3 has 14 amino acids. Trimming took 6 bases from V and 0 from J, leaving 9 bases between them.